A selection of T cell receptor beta chains follows, all from one sample in a study of shared clonotypes between healthy human individuals. Clones were sequenced by immunoSEQ multiplex PCR, and TCRdb holds only the in-frame ones, with some missing. The repertoire consists of roughly 2,300,000 clones, with roughly 90% occurring once and the leading ten covering around 0.35%. Specimen: naive CD4+ T cells from PBMCs. These receptors were taken from a man between 18 and 35 years old in good health. Some clones in this sample may be carry-over from other donors' samples. CDR3s include the opening cysteine and the closing phenylalanine or tryptophan. A D gene is named only where the DNA matches it firmly.

v_gene,d_gene,j_gene,CDR3aa,CDR3nt
TRBV18,TRBD1,TRBJ1-2,CASSPAGQGLVGYTF,TGTGCCAGCTCACCAGCGGGACAGGGGTTGGTTGGCTACACCTTC
TRBV7-9,-,TRBJ2-7,CATRGPGTPRGEQYF,TGTGCCACAAGGGGCCCCGGGACTCCGAGGGGGGAGCAGTACTTC
TRBV19,-,TRBJ2-2,CASSTLLRTLGELFF,TGTGCCAGTAGTACCCTCCTACGGACTCTCGGGGAGCTGTTTTTT
TRBV5-5,-,TRBJ1-5,CASSPSLGKSNQPQHF,TGTGCCAGCAGCCCCTCCCTCGGTAAGAGCAATCAGCCCCAGCATTTT
TRBV5-4,-,TRBJ1-1,CASSLGTQRMNTEAFF,TGTGCCAGCAGCCTGGGGACGCAAAGAATGAACACTGAAGCTTTCTTT
TRBV6-5,-,TRBJ2-7,CASSYSTLARYF,TGTGCCAGCAGTTACTCGACTCTAGCGCGGTACTTC
TRBV5-1,TRBD1,TRBJ2-5,CASSPREGGQETQYF,TGCGCCAGCAGCCCCCGCGAAGGGGGACAGGAGACCCAGTACTTC
TRBV4-2,-,TRBJ2-1,CASSQGIPQGGNEQFF,TGTGCCAGCAGCCAAGGTATCCCCCAGGGGGGCAATGAGCAGTTCTTC
TRBV28,TRBD1,TRBJ1-5,CASSFHTIGQGGNQPQHF,TGTGCCAGCAGTTTTCATACCATAGGACAGGGTGGCAATCAGCCCCAGCATTTT
TRBV28,TRBD1,TRBJ1-5,CASSQGIQPQHF,TGTGCCAGTTCACAGGGGATTCAGCCCCAGCATTTT
TRBV6-6,TRBD1,TRBJ2-7,CASRTGGNYEQYF,TGTGCCAGTCGGACAGGGGGAAACTACGAGCAGTACTTC